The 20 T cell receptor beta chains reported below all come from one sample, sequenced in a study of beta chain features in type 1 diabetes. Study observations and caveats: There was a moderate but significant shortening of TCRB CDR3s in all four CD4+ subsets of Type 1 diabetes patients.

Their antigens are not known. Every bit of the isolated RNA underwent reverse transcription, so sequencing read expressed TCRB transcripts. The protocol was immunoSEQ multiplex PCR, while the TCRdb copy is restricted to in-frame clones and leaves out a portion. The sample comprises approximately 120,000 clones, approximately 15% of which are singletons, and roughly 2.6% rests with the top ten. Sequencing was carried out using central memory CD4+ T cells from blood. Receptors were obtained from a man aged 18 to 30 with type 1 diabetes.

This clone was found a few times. DNA for the CDR3: TGCGCCAGCAGTGAGTCGTCCGGGACCCCTGAAGCTTTCTTT. This translates into CASSESSGTPEAFF. The rearrangement uses TRBV10-1 and TRBJ1-1; TRBD1 might be the D (5 bases). The CDR3 spans 14 residues. Trimming stripped 0 bases from V and 6 bases from J, with 11 bases between. Germline assignment: CDR1 WNHNN and CDR2 SYGVQD (reference sequence).

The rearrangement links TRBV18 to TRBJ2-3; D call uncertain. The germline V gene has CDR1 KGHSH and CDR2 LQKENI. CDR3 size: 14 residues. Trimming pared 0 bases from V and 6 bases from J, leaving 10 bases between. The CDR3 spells CASSPPPQRDTQYF. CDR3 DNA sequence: TGTGCCAGCTCACCACCTCCACAGCGTGATACGCAGTATTTT.

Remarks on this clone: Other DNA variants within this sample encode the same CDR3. The CDR3 sequence is CSVGQPGQGDGQPQHF. The DNA of the CDR3 is TGCAGCGTTGGGCAACCAGGACAGGGGGACGGTCAGCCCCAGCATTTT. The rearrangement uses TRBV29-1 and TRBJ1-5; 10 bases are a match to TRBD1. Germline CDR1 is SQVTM and CDR2 is ANQGSEA. Losses at the gene ends were 4 bases for V and 6 bases for J; bases not matched to a gene: 12. There are 16 residues in the CDR3.

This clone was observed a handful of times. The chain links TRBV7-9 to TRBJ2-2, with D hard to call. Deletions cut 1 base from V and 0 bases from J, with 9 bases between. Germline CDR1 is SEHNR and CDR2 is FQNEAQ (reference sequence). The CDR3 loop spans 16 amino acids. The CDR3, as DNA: TGTGCCAGCAGCTTAGAACGTTCAGCGAACACCGGGGAGCTGTTTTTT. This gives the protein CASSLERSANTGELFF.

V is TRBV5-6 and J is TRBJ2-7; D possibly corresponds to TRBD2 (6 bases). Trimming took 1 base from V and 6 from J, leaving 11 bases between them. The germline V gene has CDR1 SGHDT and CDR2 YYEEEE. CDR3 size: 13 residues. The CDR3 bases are TGTGCCAGCAGCTTGATGTTCGGGGGCGAGCAGTACTTC. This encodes CASSLMFGGEQYF.

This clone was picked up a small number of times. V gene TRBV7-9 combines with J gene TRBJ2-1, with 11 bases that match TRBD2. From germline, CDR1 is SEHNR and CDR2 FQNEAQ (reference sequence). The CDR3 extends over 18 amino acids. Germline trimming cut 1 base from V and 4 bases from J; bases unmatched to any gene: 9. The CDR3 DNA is TGTGCCAGCAGCTTAGGTACCTCCGGGACTAGCGGTTACAATGAGCAGTTCTTC. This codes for CASSLGTSGTSGYNEQFF.

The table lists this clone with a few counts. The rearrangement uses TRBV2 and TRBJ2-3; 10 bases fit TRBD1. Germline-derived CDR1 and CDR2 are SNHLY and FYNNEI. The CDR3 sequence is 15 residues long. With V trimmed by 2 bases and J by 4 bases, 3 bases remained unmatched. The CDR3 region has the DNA TGTGCCAGCAGTGAAATTGGACAGGGGGCAGATACGCAGTATTTT. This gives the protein CASSEIGQGADTQYF.

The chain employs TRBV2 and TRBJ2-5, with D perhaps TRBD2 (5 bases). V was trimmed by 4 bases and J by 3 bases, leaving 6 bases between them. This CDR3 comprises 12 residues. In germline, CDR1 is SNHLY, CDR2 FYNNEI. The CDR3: CASSVSEETQYF. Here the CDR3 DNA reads TGTGCCAGCAGTGTTAGCGAAGAGACCCAGTACTTC. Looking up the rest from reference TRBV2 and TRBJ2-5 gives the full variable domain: EPEVTQTPSHQVTQMGQEVILRCVPISNHLYFYWYRQILGQKVEFLVSFYNNEISEKSEIFDDQFSVERPDGSNFTLKIRSTKLEDSAMYFCASSVSEETQYFGPGTRLLVL.

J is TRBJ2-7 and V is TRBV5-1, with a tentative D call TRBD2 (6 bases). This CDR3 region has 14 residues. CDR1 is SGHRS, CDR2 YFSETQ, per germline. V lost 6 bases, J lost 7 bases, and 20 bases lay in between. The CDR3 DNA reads TGCGCCAGCAACCCATCCACGGGAGAAAGGGAGCAGTACTTC. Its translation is CASNPSTGEREQYF.

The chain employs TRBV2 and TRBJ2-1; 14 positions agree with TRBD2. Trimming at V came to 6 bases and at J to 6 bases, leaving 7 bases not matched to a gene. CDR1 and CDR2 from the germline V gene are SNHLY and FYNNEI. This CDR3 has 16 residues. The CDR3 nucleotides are TGTGCCAGCAGGGCGACTAGCGGGGGGGATCGCAATGAGCAGTTCTTC. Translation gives CASRATSGGDRNEQFF.

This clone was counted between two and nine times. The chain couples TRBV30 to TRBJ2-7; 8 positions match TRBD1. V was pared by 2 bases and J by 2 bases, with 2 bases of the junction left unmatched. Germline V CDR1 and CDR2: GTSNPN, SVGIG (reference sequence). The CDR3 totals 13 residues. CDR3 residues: CAWSWTGTYEQYF. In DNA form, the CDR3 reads TGTGCCTGGAGTTGGACAGGGACCTACGAGCAGTACTTC.

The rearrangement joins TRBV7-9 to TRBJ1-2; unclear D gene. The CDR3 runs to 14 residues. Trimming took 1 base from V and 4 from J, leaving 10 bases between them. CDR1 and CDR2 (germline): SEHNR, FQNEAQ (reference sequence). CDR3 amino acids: CASSLEGQPYGYTF. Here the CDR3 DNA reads TGTGCCAGCAGCTTAGAAGGCCAGCCCTATGGCTACACCTTC.

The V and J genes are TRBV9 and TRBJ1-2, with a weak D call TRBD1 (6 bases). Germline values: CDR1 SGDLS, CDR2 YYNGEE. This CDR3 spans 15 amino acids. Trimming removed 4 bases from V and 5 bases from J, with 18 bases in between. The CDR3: CASSQTPGAGYGYTF. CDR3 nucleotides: TGTGCCAGCAGCCAAACTCCGGGGGCCGGGTATGGCTACACCTTC.

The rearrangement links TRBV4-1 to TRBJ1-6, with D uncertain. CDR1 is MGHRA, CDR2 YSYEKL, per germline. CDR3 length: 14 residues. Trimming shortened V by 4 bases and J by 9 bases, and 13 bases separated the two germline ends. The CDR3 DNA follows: TGCGCCAGCAGCCTGATGGGGTCGGGTTCACCCCTCCACTTT. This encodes CASSLMGSGSPLHF.

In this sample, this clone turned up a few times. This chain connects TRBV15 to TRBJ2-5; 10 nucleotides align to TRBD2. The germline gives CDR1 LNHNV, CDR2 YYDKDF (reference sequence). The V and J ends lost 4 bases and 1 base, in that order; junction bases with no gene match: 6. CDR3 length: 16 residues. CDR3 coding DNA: TGTGCCACCAGCACCCGGACTAGCGGAAGCCAAGAGACCCAGTACTTC. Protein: CATSTRTSGSQETQYF.

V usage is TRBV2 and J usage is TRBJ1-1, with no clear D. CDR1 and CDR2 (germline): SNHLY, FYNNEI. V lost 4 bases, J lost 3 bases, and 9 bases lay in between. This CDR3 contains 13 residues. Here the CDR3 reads CASSGREDTEAFF. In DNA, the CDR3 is TGTGCCAGCAGTGGGAGGGAGGACACTGAAGCTTTCTTT.

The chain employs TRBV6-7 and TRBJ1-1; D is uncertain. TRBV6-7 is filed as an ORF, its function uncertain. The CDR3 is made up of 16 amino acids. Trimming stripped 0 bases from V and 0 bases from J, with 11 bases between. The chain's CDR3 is CASSYSARQMNTEAFF. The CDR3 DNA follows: TGTGCCAGCAGTTACTCTGCAAGGCAAATGAACACTGAAGCTTTCTTT.

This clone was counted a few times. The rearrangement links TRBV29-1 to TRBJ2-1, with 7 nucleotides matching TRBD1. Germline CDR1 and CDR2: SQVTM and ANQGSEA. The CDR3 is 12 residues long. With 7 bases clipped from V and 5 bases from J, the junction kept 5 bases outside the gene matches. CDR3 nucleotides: TGCAGCGCTGGACAGGAGAACAATGAGCAGTTCTTC. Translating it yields CSAGQENNEQFF.

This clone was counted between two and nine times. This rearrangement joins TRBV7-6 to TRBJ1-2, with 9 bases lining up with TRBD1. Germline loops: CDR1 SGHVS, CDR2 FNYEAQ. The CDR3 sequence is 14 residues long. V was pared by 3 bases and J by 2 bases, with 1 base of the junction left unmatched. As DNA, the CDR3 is TGTGCCAGCAGCTTCGACAGGGGGAACTATGGCTACACCTTC. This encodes CASSFDRGNYGYTF.

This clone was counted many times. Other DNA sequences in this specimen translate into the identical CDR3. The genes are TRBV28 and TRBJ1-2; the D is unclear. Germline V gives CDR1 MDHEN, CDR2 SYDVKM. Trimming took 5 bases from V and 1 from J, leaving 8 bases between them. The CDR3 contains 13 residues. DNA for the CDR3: TGTGCCAGCAGTCCCAGATTTAACTATGGCTACACCTTC. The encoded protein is CASSPRFNYGYTF.